The source of this T cell receptor beta chain is a study of blood T cell repertoires in COVID-19. About the research overall: Samples taken during acute and convalescent COVID-19 were collected in the United States, Italy and Spain.

In the authors' methods: Amplified reference gene primers provided the basis for estimating nucleated cell counts. Profiling relied on immunoSEQ multiplex PCR, and the TCRdb table lists in-frame clones only, not all of them. That table furnishes V, J and clone size, whereas the DNA furnished D and trimming. The table shows about 34,000 clones, with 75% to 80% occurring only once. The CDR3 has 16 residues. The ends lost 4 bases at V and 4 bases at J; junction bases unmatched: 9. Looked up from germline, CDR1 is MRHNA and CDR2 is SNTAGT. The material sequenced was peripheral blood. The clonotype originates from a human donor in a cohort sampled during active COVID-19. The chain joins TRBV6-4 to TRBJ2-3, with 9 bases matching TRBD2. CDR3 DNA sequence: TGTGCCAGCAGTGTGTTTCCTAGCGGGAATTCAGATACGCAGTATTTT. It specifies CASSVFPSGNSDTQYF.